This record covers a single T cell receptor beta chain. What it binds is unknown. Sequenced by immunoSEQ multiplex PCR; TCRdb stores in-frame clones only, minus some. The table records roughly 75,000 clones, approximately 95% of them present only once. The germline V gene encodes CDR1 LGHNA and CDR2 YSLEER. The CDR3 consists of 16 residues. V dropped 0 bases and J dropped 0 bases, with 12 bases sitting between them. These data originate in a study of cytomegalovirus exposure and HLA in healthy donors. Study-level findings and limits: About 180 TCR beta chains were listed as cytomegalovirus-associated.

The donors were part of the validation cohort of more than 90 subjects. That cohort was separate from the first cohort, which comprised under 750 subjects. The sample comprised PBMCs. The clonotype was recovered from a young woman in good health and CMV-seropositive. The chain combines TRBV4-3 with TRBJ2-7; possibly TRBD2 for D (5 bases). The CDR3 protein is CASSQDGPGSSYEQYF. The DNA for the CDR3 is TGCGCCAGCAGCCAAGATGGGCCGGGGAGCTCCTACGAGCAGTACTTC.